What follows describes a single T cell receptor (beta chain). The trim removed 1 base at V and 0 bases at J, leaving 11 bases unmatched. The CDR3 spans 20 residues. Germline CDR1 is PRHDT and CDR2 is FYEKMQ (reference sequence). The entry originates in a study of technical replicates of blood from a handful of donors. Repertoires were generated with immunoSEQ multiplex PCR, while TCRdb's copy carries only in-frame clones and drops some. This table holds 95,000 or so clones, roughly 95% found once. Sequenced sample: T cells isolated from PBMCs. This sequence originates from a human donor in good health. The chain uses TRBV13 and TRBJ2-6, with TRBD2 identical over 8 bases. The DNA of the CDR3 is TGTGCCAGCAGCTTAGCACTAGCGGCTACGATCAGCTCTGGGGCCAACGTCCTGACTTTC. Its protein is CASSLALAATISSGANVLTF.